This TCR beta chain was sequenced in a study of beta chain features in type 1 diabetes. Whole-study context: Over all samples combined, about 100,000,000 sorted cells were examined. The study, taken as a whole, reports: For cells with high TCR expression, cDNA sequencing could yield over-representation.

This clone was seen a few times. Its antigen remains unidentified. CDR1 is SGHDN, CDR2 FVKESK, per germline. Trimming stripped 0 bases from V and 2 bases from J, with 13 bases between. The CDR3 consists of 16 residues. Populations obtained by sorting all exceeded 98% purity. Expressed TCRB transcripts got sequenced, as all isolated RNA was reverse transcribed. Using immunoSEQ multiplex PCR, the repertoire was profiled, and TCRdb retains in-frame clones only, with some absent. The sample carries some 270,000 clones, 12% to 15% recorded once. The TCR was taken from a woman aged 40 to 50 in good health. Sequenced material: naive CD4+ T cells from blood. The rearrangement joins TRBV14 to TRBJ1-1; no reliable D call. This CDR3 reads CASSQDFGSLNTEAFF. DNA for the CDR3: TGTGCCAGCAGCCAAGATTTCGGTTCGCTAAACACTGAAGCTTTCTTT.